The next 6 T cell receptor beta chains were all read from a single sample in a study of blood T cell repertoires in COVID-19. The method was immunoSEQ multiplex PCR; TCRdb's version includes in-frame clones alone and lacks a portion of them. The sample lists some 310,000 clones, around 90% occurring once. The sequenced sample was peripheral blood. The source of these receptors is a middle-aged woman with COVID-19, enrolled during active disease.

The CDR3 region is CASSPRASQFNYGYTF. CDR3 DNA sequence: TGTGCCAGCAGCCCGAGGGCCTCCCAATTTAACTATGGCTACACCTTC. The chain joins TRBV7-2 to TRBJ1-2; D is undetermined. CDR3 size: 16 residues. Germline lookup yields CDR1 SGHTA and CDR2 FQGNSA. V lost 5 bases and J lost 1, with 17 bases in between.

V usage is TRBV13 and J usage is TRBJ1-2; no clear D. V lost 5 bases and J 6 bases, leaving 25 bases between the germline ends. The CDR3 contains 17 residues. Per the germline V gene, CDR1 is PRHDT and CDR2 is FYEKMQ (reference sequence). In DNA form, the CDR3 reads TGTGCCAGCAGCCCCCGCCTACTTAAGCTCGGGTCCCATGGCTACACCTTC. It is translated as CASSPRLLKLGSHGYTF.

On this clone itself: A read error may produce the germline difference seen at one junction end. The chain combines TRBV19 with TRBJ1-1; D unresolved. Germline V gives CDR1 LNHDA, CDR2 SQIVND (reference sequence). This CDR3 spans 12 amino acids. The CDR3 DNA reads TGTGCCAGTAGGATTCCGGGAGGCCCGCCCTACTTT. Protein: CASRIPGGPPYF.

V gene TRBV7-2 combines with J gene TRBJ1-2; 8 nucleotides match TRBD1. Germline CDR1 is SGHTA and CDR2 is FQGNSA. Trimming at V came to 5 bases and at J to 3 bases, leaving 8 bases not matched to a gene. This CDR3 has 15 amino acids. Here the CDR3 reads CASSPIGQGYYGYTF. CDR3 coding DNA: TGTGCCAGCAGCCCAATCGGACAGGGATACTATGGCTACACCTTC. The variable domain in full, completed from reference TRBV7-2 and TRBJ1-2, reads GAGVSQSPSNKVTEKGKDVELRCDPISGHTALYWYRQSLGQGLEFLIYFQGNSAPDKSGLPSDRFSAERTGGSVSTLTIQRTQQEDSAVYLCASSPIGQGYYGYTFGSGTRLTVV.

The chain joins TRBV7-8 to TRBJ2-3; 7 bases agree with TRBD2. Trimming cost V 7 bases and J 2 bases; bases outside gene matches: 9. Germline V CDR1 and CDR2: SGHVS, FQNEAQ. The CDR3 spans 15 residues. CDR3 protein: CASTPGTTNTDTQYF. CDR3 sequence (DNA): TGTGCCAGCACCCCTGGGACTACGAACACAGATACGCAGTATTTT. Full variable domain (remainder filled in from reference TRBV7-8 and TRBJ2-3): GAGVSQSPRYKVAKRGQDVALRCDPISGHVSLFWYQQALGQGPEFLTYFQNEAQLDKSGLPSDRFFAERPEGSVSTLKIQRTQQEDSAVYLCASTPGTTNTDTQYFGPGTRLTVL.

The chain recombines TRBV2 with TRBJ2-5; 12 bases line up with TRBD1. CDR3 length equals 16 residues. Per germline, CDR1 SNHLY and CDR2 FYNNEI. Trimming removed 5 bases from V and 4 bases from J; junction bases left unmatched: 8. The CDR3 loop reads CASSRDRGRIGETQYF. For the CDR3, the DNA is TGTGCCAGCAGTAGGGACAGGGGGCGAATAGGAGAGACCCAGTACTTC.